A selection of T cell receptor beta chains follows, all from one sample in a study of blood T cell repertoires in COVID-19. Only in-frame clones appear in the TCRdb table, and some are missing; sequencing was by immunoSEQ multiplex PCR. The table includes roughly 330,000 clones, 65% to 90% detected once. Specimen: PBMCs or T cells enriched from blood (not recorded which). These receptors originate from a woman aged 18 to 35 who had recovered from COVID-19. Both conserved end residues are part of each CDR3. A D gene is named only where the DNA matches it firmly. Expanded clones get a size class; other rows say once, few or many, or leave the size out.

size: .
D: TRBD1
V: TRBV9
J: TRBJ1-3
DNA: TGTGCCAGCAGCGTGGCCGGGACAGGTCAGGCGGGAAACACCATATATTTT
CDR3: CASSVAGTGQAGNTIYF

size: .
D: TRBD2
V: TRBV5-1
J: TRBJ2-2
DNA: TGCGCCAGCAGCGTAGCGGGGGGGCAAGCCGGGGAGCTGTTTTTT
CDR3: CASSVAGGQAGELFF

size: .
D: TRBD1
V: TRBV29-1
J: TRBJ2-5
DNA: TGCAGCGCATCCAATCGTGGGACAGTCCAAGAGACCCAGTACTTC
CDR3: CSASNRGTVQETQYF

size: .
D: TRBD1
V: TRBV2
J: TRBJ1-3
DNA: TGTGCCAGCAGCCGGACAGGGGACGTCGCCATATATTTT
CDR3: CASSRTGDVAIYF

size: .
D: TRBD1
V: TRBV19
J: TRBJ1-1
DNA: TGTGCCAGTAAGCGGGGGCAGGGGGTCGACACTGAAGCTTTCTTT
CDR3: CASKRGQGVDTEAFF

size: .
D: .
V: TRBV5-6
J: TRBJ2-4
DNA: TGTGCCAGCAGCTCCGGGTTTTGGGTTAGCAAAAACATTCAGTACTTC
CDR3: CASSSGFWVSKNIQYF

size: .
D: .
V: TRBV6-1
J: TRBJ1-1
DNA: TGTGCCAGCAGCGAAGTCGAGTTGTCCTATAGCACTGAAGCTTTCTTT
CDR3: CASSEVELSYSTEAFF

size: .
D: .
V: TRBV12-3/TRBV12-4
J: TRBJ2-4
DNA: TGTGCCAGCAGCACCCACGGAGAAAACATTCAGTACTTC
CDR3: CASSTHGENIQYF

size: .
D: TRBD1
V: TRBV24-1
J: TRBJ2-2
DNA: TGTGCCACCAGACTGGGACAGGGGATGGGGACCGGGGAGCTGTTTTTT
CDR3: CATRLGQGMGTGELFF

size: .
D: TRBD1
V: TRBV4-1
J: TRBJ2-7
DNA: TGCGCCAGCAGCCGAGGGACAGGGAGCTCCTACGAGCAGTACTTC
CDR3: CASSRGTGSSYEQYF

size: few
D: TRBD2
V: TRBV11-2
J: TRBJ2-1
DNA: TGTGCCAGCAGCTTCGTAGCGGGAGAAACTAATGAGCAGTTCTTC
CDR3: CASSFVAGETNEQFF

size: .
D: .
V: TRBV2
J: TRBJ1-4
DNA: TGTGCCAGCAGTGAAGCCCGCCGAGCCCGACAGACAACTAATGAAAAACTGTTTTTT
CDR3: CASSEARRARQTTNEKLFF

size: .
D: TRBD2
V: TRBV7-9
J: TRBJ2-7
DNA: TGTGCCAGCAGCCCGGTAGCGGGGATGTACTACGAGCAGTACTTC
CDR3: CASSPVAGMYYEQYF

size: .
D: TRBD2
V: TRBV9
J: TRBJ2-3
DNA: TGTGCCAGCAGCGTAGGACTAGCGCTATCCACAGATACGCAGTATTTT
CDR3: CASSVGLALSTDTQYF

size: .
D: TRBD1
V: TRBV28
J: TRBJ1-2
DNA: TGTGCCAGCAGTGCCAGGGGGCGGTTCGCTCGGGTTGGTGGCTACACCTTC
CDR3: CASSARGRFARVGGYTF

size: few
D: .
V: TRBV5-1
J: TRBJ1-2
DNA: TGCGCCAGCAGCTTGGGAGGAGAGAACTATGGCTACACCTTC
CDR3: CASSLGGENYGYTF

size: .
D: TRBD2
V: TRBV2
J: TRBJ2-1
DNA: TGTGCCAGCAGGGGACTAGCGGGAGGCCGTCCCGAGTTCTTC
CDR3: CASRGLAGGRPEFF

size: .
D: .
V: TRBV3-1/TRBV3-2
J: TRBJ1-1
DNA: TGTGCCAGCACCAGCGTCGGGGAAGCTTTCTTT
CDR3: CASTSVGEAFF

size: few
D: .
V: TRBV3-1/TRBV3-2
J: TRBJ1-5
DNA: TGTGCCAGCAGCCAAGCAGGGGGCAATCAGCCCCAGCATTTT
CDR3: CASSQAGGNQPQHF

size: .
D: .
V: TRBV18
J: TRBJ1-1
DNA: TGTGCCAGCTCACCACCTAGTCAGAACACTGAAGCTTTCTTT
CDR3: CASSPPSQNTEAFF

size: .
D: TRBD1
V: TRBV28
J: TRBJ2-2
DNA: TGTGCCAGCAGTCCATACAGGGGCGATAACACCGGGGAGCTGTTTTTT
CDR3: CASSPYRGDNTGELFF

size: .
D: TRBD2
V: TRBV7-2
J: TRBJ2-5
DNA: TGTGCCAGCAGCCCCCCCTTTGGGAGGGCCCACCAAGAGACCCAGTACTTC
CDR3: CASSPPFGRAHQETQYF

size: once
D: TRBD1
V: TRBV7-8
J: TRBJ1-2
DNA: TGTGCCAGCAGCCCTAGAAGACCGGGACAGGGGGCTCCGGGCTACACCTTC
CDR3: CASSPRRPGQGAPGYTF

size: .
D: .
V: TRBV28
J: TRBJ1-2
DNA: TGTGCCAGCAGTTGGATCCAGACAGAGAACTATGGCTACACCTTC
CDR3: CASSWIQTENYGYTF